These 2 T cell receptor beta chains were all obtained from the same sample, sequenced in a study of T cells in Graves' hyperthyroidism and ophthalmopathy. The CDR3 regions of TCR beta were amplified from RNA transcripts. The HTBI primer set served for first-round RT-PCR of the TCR CDR3. TCRdb reprocessed the multiplex PCR reads via MiXCR and lists one record per CDR3 protein. The data hold a few hundred thousand distinct CDR3 sequences, with about a fifth observed a single time. Sequenced input: blood. These receptors all stem from a man aged 18 to 35 with Graves' hyperthyroidism.

J is TRBJ2-7 and V is TRBV12-3 or TRBV12-4, with 7 bases fitting TRBD2. With 5 bases clipped from V and 4 bases from J, the junction kept 5 bases outside the gene matches. The CDR3 consists of 13 residues. DNA for the CDR3: TGTGCCAGCAGTATTGGGGGGGTTTACGAGCAGTACTTC. Translation gives CASSIGGVYEQYF.

The rearrangement links TRBV15 to TRBJ2-5; no clear D gene. Germline-derived CDR1 and CDR2 are LNHNV and YYDKDF (reference sequence). The CDR3 totals 15 residues. Trimming took 4 bases from V and 0 from J, leaving 12 bases between them. CDR3 sequence (DNA): TGTGCCACCAGCAAGGGCGAGAAGGACCAAGAGACCCAGTACTTC. Translated, it gives CATSKGEKDQETQYF.